This T cell receptor (beta chain) was observed in a study of T cell changes during pregnancy in multiple sclerosis. The CDR3 is 14 residues long. Germline lookup yields CDR1 SGHVS and CDR2 FQNEAQ. V lost 2 bases and J 5 bases, leaving 9 bases between the germline ends. The assay was immunoSEQ multiplex PCR, and TCRdb's table has in-frame clones only and misses some. The sample shows about 47,000 clones, around 89% of them seen only once. This sample comprised CD8+ T cells from peripheral blood mononuclear cells, obtained in the second trimester of pregnancy. The J gene is TRBJ2-2, the V gene TRBV7-8, with D possibly TRBD1 on 5 matching bases. This TCR was sampled from a female donor with multiple sclerosis, enrolled in a pregnancy study. The CDR3 coding sequence is TGTGCCAGCAGCTTAAGGGGCGTGACCGGGGAGCTGTTTTTT. Its translation is CASSLRGVTGELFF.